This is a list of T cell receptor beta chains from one sample in a study of shared clonotypes between healthy human individuals. Sequenced by immunoSEQ multiplex PCR; TCRdb stores in-frame clones only, minus some. The data show some 900,000 clones, with around three quarters seen just once and about 1.5% held by the top ten. The specimen was memory CD4+ T cells sorted from blood. The receptors were sampled from a man between 18 and 29 years old in good health. Each CDR3 is given with its conserved first and last residue. D genes are given only for firm matches. Where a row states a size, it is once, few, many or the class of an expanded clone; other rows omit it.

D,J,V,size,DNA,CDR3
TRBD1,TRBJ1-6,TRBV2,few,TGTGCCAGCGCCGGGACAGGGGAATCACCCCTCCACTTT,CASAGTGESPLHF
NA,TRBJ1-1,TRBV18,NA,TGTGCCAGCTCACCGGGGCAGTCGAACACTGAAGCTTTCTTT,CASSPGQSNTEAFF
NA,TRBJ2-3,TRBV30,once,TGTGCCTGGAGTGTAACCACTAGCAAGAAAGATACGCAGTATTTT,CAWSVTTSKKDTQYF
NA,TRBJ2-5,TRBV5-6,NA,TGTGCCAGCAGCTTAGGGGGAACAGAGACCCAGTACTTC,CASSLGGTETQYF
TRBD1,TRBJ1-1,TRBV19,NA,TGTGCCAGTAGTATCCAACAGGGGGACGGCACTGAAGCTTTCTTT,CASSIQQGDGTEAFF
TRBD1,TRBJ2-1,TRBV12-5,NA,TGTGCTAGTGAACCTCCTAGCCAAGGGGGCCATGAGCAGTTCTTC,CASEPPSQGGHEQFF
NA,TRBJ2-7,TRBV7-2,once,TGTGCCAGCAGCTTAACCGACGGGTACGAGCAGTACTTC,CASSLTDGYEQYF
TRBD1,TRBJ1-2,TRBV10-3,NA,TGTGCCATCAGTGAAGACAGGGTTTACACCTTC,CAISEDRVYTF
TRBD2,TRBJ2-3,TRBV6-5,NA,TGTGCCAGCAGTTTACGCCTAGCGGGGGGCACAGATACGCAGTATTTT,CASSLRLAGGTDTQYF
TRBD2,TRBJ2-3,TRBV6-6,NA,TGTGCCAGCAGATTTAGCGGGGGGGCTGCTGATACGCAGTATTTT,CASRFSGGAADTQYF
NA,TRBJ1-3,TRBV5-1,once,TGCGCCAGCAGCTCAGGATTGATGCAGGGCTCTGGAAACACCATATATTTT,CASSSGLMQGSGNTIYF
TRBD2,TRBJ2-1,TRBV9,NA,TGTGCCAGCAGCGTAAGACTAGCGGGGTACAATGAGCAGTTCTTC,CASSVRLAGYNEQFF
NA,TRBJ1-5,TRBV19,NA,TGTGCCAGTAGTAAAGAGAGATCCCAGCATTTT,CASSKERSQHF
NA,TRBJ2-5,TRBV2,NA,TGTGCCAGCAGTGATAAGCGGGCGCATCAAGAGACCCAGTACTTC,CASSDKRAHQETQYF
NA,TRBJ2-1,TRBV28,NA,TGTGCCAGCAGTTTGTGGGATGAGCAGTTCTTC,CASSLWDEQFF
NA,TRBJ2-2,TRBV5-1,NA,TGCGCCAGCACCTTGAGAGCGAACACCGGGGAGCTGTTTTTT,CASTLRANTGELFF
NA,TRBJ1-3,TRBV15,NA,TGTGCCACCAGCAGGGTGGTCGAGGGGGGAAACACCATATATTTT,CATSRVVEGGNTIYF
NA,TRBJ2-3,TRBV7-2,NA,TGTGCCAGCAGCTTTTTTCTAGCCGGAGATACGCAGTATTTT,CASSFFLAGDTQYF
TRBD1,TRBJ2-7,TRBV7-9,NA,TGTGCCAGCAGCTTAGGTGGACAGGGCTACGAGCAGTACTTC,CASSLGGQGYEQYF
TRBD2,TRBJ2-2,TRBV9,NA,TGTGCCAGCAGCGTCGGGCCTAGCGGAGGGACCGGGGAGCTGTTTTTT,CASSVGPSGGTGELFF